This T cell receptor beta chain was recovered during a study of Ad26.COV2.S vaccination and SARS-CoV-2 variants. Study-level background: The study gave Ad26.COV2.S intramuscularly, once or twice 56 days apart. Study-level findings and limits: Total T cell responses, in the TCR breadth and depth analyses, may have been underestimated. Non-spike TCR breadth did not differ much between vaccine and placebo recipients.

The treatment was: 19 received Ad26.COV2.S at low or high dose, single or two shots; roughly 5 received placebo; per-sample allocation not given. Material that was analyzed had been drawn on day 63 after the first vaccine or placebo injection. About this clone: The antigen remains unidentified.

Clones were sequenced by immunoSEQ multiplex PCR, and TCRdb holds only the in-frame ones, with some missing. The data hold some 250,000 clones, with around 87% observed a single time. V was clipped by 7 bases and J by 6 bases, with 11 bases between them. Germline loops: CDR1 SGHRS, CDR2 YFSETQ. The CDR3 loop spans 12 amino acids. Here the sequenced sample was peripheral blood, taken in a trial of Ad26.COV2.S vaccine versus placebo. This clonotype was obtained from a person aged 18-65 years who received the Ad26.COV2.S COVID-19 vaccine or a placebo. This rearrangement joins TRBV5-1 to TRBJ1-5; a weak D match, TRBD1 (5 bases). CDR3 sequence reads: CASRGQGQPQHF. The CDR3 nucleotides are TGCGCCAGCCGCGGACAAGGTCAGCCCCAGCATTTT.